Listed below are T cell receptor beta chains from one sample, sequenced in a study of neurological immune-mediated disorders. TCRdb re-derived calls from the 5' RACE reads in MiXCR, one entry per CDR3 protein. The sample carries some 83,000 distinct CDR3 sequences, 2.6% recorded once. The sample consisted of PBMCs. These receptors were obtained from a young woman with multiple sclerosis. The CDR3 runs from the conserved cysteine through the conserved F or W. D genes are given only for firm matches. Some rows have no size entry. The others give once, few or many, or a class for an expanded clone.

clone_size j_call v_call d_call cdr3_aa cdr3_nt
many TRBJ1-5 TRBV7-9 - CASSLSGTGNQPQHF TGTGCCAGCAGCTTATCGGGCACCGGGAATCAGCCCCAGCATTTT
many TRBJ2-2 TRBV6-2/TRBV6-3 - CAIISANTGELFF TGTGCCATCATTAGCGCAAACACCGGGGAGCTGTTTTTT
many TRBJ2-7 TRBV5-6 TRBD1 CASSLMQGETYEQYF TGTGCCAGCAGCTTGATGCAGGGGGAGACCTACGAGCAGTACTTC
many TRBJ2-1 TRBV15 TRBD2 CATSRAGASGSYEQFF TGTGCCACCAGCAGAGCAGGGGCTAGCGGGAGCTATGAGCAGTTCTTC
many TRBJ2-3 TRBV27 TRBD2 CASSSGTSGRNTQYF TGTGCCAGCAGTTCCGGGACTAGCGGGAGAAATACGCAGTATTTT
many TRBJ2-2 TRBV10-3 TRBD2 CASGLAPNTGELFF TGTGCCAGCGGACTAGCGCCGAACACCGGGGAGCTGTTTTTT
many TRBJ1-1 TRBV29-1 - CSAADSQMNTEAFF TGCAGCGCTGCGGACAGCCAGATGAACACTGAAGCTTTCTTT
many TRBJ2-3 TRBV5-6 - CASSLESFTDTQYF TGTGCCAGCAGCTTGGAGAGCTTCACAGATACGCAGTATTTT
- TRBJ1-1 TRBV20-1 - CSARDPRSSTEAFF TGCAGTGCTAGAGATCCGCGGTCCAGCACTGAAGCTTTCTTT
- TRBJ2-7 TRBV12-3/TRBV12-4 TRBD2 CASSFQRDSYEQYF TGTGCCAGCAGTTTCCAGCGGGACTCCTACGAGCAGTACTTC
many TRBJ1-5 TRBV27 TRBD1 CASSLSGGGKYSNQPQHF TGTGCCAGCAGTTTGTCCGGAGGGGGCAAATATAGCAATCAGCCCCAGCATTTT
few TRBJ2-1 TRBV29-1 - CSVNLGRTRSFYNEQFF TGCAGCGTTAACCTCGGCAGGACCCGCTCGTTCTACAATGAGCAGTTCTTC
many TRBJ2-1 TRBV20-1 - CSAREGLGYNEQFF TGCAGTGCTAGAGAGGGACTGGGCTACAATGAGCAGTTCTTC
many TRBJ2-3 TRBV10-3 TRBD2 CATRLAGPTDTQYF TGTGCCACTCGACTAGCGGGGCCCACAGATACGCAGTATTTT
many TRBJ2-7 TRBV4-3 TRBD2 CASSMQTSGTYEQYF TGCGCCAGCAGCATGCAGACTAGCGGGACCTACGAGCAGTACTTC
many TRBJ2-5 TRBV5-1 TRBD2 CASSLASGIQETQYF TGCGCCAGCAGCTTGGCTAGCGGGATACAAGAGACCCAGTACTTC
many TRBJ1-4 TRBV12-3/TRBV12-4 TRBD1 CASRAGTGTEKLFF TGTGCCAGCAGGGCTGGGACAGGGACTGAAAAACTGTTTTTT
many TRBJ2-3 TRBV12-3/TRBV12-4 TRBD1 CASSLTGGILTDTQYF TGTGCCAGCAGCCTGACAGGGGGAATCCTCACAGATACGCAGTATTTT
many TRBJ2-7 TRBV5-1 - CASRGAFADTYEQYF TGCGCCAGCAGGGGGGCTTTTGCTGATACCTACGAGCAGTACTTC
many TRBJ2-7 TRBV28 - CASRPHLGSSYEQYF TGTGCCAGCAGGCCTCATCTAGGGAGCTCCTACGAGCAGTACTTC
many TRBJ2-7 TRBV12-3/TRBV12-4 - CASSTLRGRVGSYEQYF TGTGCCAGCAGTACGCTTAGGGGGAGGGTTGGTTCCTACGAGCAGTACTTC
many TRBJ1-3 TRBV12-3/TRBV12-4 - CASRVQGSGNTIYF TGTGCCAGCAGAGTACAGGGCTCTGGAAACACCATATATTTT
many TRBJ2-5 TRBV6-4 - CASSDRTKARETQYF TGTGCCAGCAGTGATAGGACCAAGGCGCGGGAGACCCAGTACTTC
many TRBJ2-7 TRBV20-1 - CSARRIGTANSYEQYF TGCAGTGCTAGGAGGATCGGGACGGCGAACTCCTACGAGCAGTACTTC
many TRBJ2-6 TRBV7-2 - CASSPAAGANVLTF TGTGCCAGCAGCCCGGCGGCGGGGGCCAACGTCCTGACTTTC
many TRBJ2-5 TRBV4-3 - CASSPTGLPIGAQETQYF TGCGCCAGCAGCCCCACCGGACTCCCGATCGGGGCGCAAGAGACCCAGTACTTC
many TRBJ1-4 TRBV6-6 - CASSLGQDGEKLFF TGTGCCAGCAGTTTGGGGCAGGATGGGGAAAAACTGTTTTTT
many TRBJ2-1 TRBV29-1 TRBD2 CSGGLAGGVDEQFF TGCAGCGGGGGACTAGCGGGAGGCGTCGATGAGCAGTTCTTC
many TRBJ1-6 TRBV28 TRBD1 CASRDPGTAYNSPLHF TGTGCCAGCAGGGACCCAGGGACAGCTTATAATTCACCCCTCCACTTT
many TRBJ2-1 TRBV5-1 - CASSLTVDEQFF TGCGCCAGCAGCTTGACTGTGGATGAGCAGTTCTTC
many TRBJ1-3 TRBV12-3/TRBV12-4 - CASQDPRRGNTIYF TGTGCCAGCCAAGACCCTCGAAGGGGAAACACCATATATTTT
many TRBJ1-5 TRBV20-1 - CSARDIQGLGGNQPQHF TGCAGTGCTAGAGATATTCAAGGGTTAGGGGGCAATCAGCCCCAGCATTTT
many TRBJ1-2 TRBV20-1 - CSARTATRYYGYTF TGCAGTGCTAGAACCGCTACCCGTTACTATGGCTACACCTTC
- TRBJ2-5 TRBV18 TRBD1 CASSPGTVQETQYF TGTGCCAGCTCACCGGGGACAGTCCAAGAGACCCAGTACTTC
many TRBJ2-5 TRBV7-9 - CASSSRPRGETQYF TGTGCCAGCAGCTCTCGACCTAGGGGGGAGACCCAGTACTTC
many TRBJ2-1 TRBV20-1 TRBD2 CSANQAGGSYNEQFF TGCAGTGCAAACCAAGCGGGAGGAAGCTACAATGAGCAGTTCTTC
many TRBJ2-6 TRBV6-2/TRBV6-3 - CASSLLREIGANVLTF TGTGCCAGCAGTCTTCTCAGGGAGATTGGGGCCAACGTCCTGACTTTC
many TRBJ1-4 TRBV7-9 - CASSPRQLPKLFF TGTGCCAGCAGCCCCCGACAGCTACCAAAACTGTTTTTT
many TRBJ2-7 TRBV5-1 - CASSLVGSYEQYF TGCGCCAGCAGCTTGGTGGGGAGCTACGAGCAGTACTTC
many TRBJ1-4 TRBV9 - CASSGSGSTNEKLFF TGTGCCAGCAGCGGCTCAGGCTCAACTAATGAAAAACTGTTTTTT
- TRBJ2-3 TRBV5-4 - CASSLKDGDTQYF TGTGCCAGCAGCTTGAAGGATGGCGATACGCAGTATTTT
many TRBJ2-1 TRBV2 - CASSVGTVNEQFF TGTGCCAGCAGTGTTGGGACCGTCAATGAGCAGTTCTTC
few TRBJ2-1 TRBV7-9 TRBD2 CASSLVSRGLADPNPSYNEQFF TGTGCCAGCAGCTTAGTATCCAGAGGACTAGCGGACCCCAACCCCTCCTACAATGAGCAGTTCTTC
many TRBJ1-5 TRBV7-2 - CASSWKGSQPQHF TGTGCCAGCAGCTGGAAGGGAAGTCAGCCCCAGCATTTT
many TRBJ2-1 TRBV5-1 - CASSLEPGFEQFF TGCGCCAGCAGCTTGGAGCCAGGTTTTGAGCAGTTCTTC
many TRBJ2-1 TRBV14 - CASSQGNNEQFF TGTGCCAGCAGCCAAGGTAACAATGAGCAGTTCTTC
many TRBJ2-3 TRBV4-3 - CASSQDLGSPADTQYF TGCGCCAGCAGCCAAGATCTTGGGTCCCCGGCGGATACGCAGTATTTT
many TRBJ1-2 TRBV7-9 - CASSLLTGGSYGYTF TGTGCCAGCAGCTTATTGACGGGAGGTTCCTATGGCTACACCTTC
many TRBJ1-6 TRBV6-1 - CASSEAGNSPLHF TGTGCCAGCAGTGAAGCGGGGAATTCACCCCTCCACTTT
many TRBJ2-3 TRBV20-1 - CSAIRRSTDTQYF TGCAGTGCTATAAGACGGAGCACAGATACGCAGTATTTT
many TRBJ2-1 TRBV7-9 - CASSSPGNEQFF TGTGCCAGCAGCTCACCGGGGAATGAGCAGTTCTTC
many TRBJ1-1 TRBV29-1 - CSVEGAAEAFF TGCAGCGTTGAGGGGGCAGCCGAAGCTTTCTTT
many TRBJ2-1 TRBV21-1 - CAKTPRLGRVGCSYNEQFF TGTGCCAAAACTCCGCGGTTGGGGAGGGTGGGCTGCTCCTACAATGAGCAGTTCTTC
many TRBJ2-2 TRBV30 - CAGGGIVTGELFF TGTGCCGGAGGTGGGATTGTTACCGGGGAGCTGTTTTTT
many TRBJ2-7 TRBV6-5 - CASGYEQYF TGTGCCAGCGGCTACGAGCAGTACTTC
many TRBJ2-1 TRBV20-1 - CSRRLVNEQFF TGCAGTCGAAGACTCGTCAATGAGCAGTTCTTC
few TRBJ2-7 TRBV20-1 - CSARDLGAQAQYF TGCAGTGCTAGAGATCTGGGGGCACAAGCGCAGTACTTC
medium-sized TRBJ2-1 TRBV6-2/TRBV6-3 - CASSSALAHEQFF TGTGCCAGCAGTTCGGCGCTAGCCCATGAGCAGTTCTTC
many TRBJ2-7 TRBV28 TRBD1 CASSKGQVGGVEEQYF TGTGCCAGCAGCAAGGGACAGGTAGGTGGAGTGGAGGAGCAGTACTTC